The T cell receptor (beta chain) under discussion was sequenced for a study of blood T cell repertoires in COVID-19. The CDR3 runs 15 residues. The J segment lost 4 bases and the V segment lost 5 bases, leaving 7 bases of the junction unmatched. Germline V gene sequence: CDR1 SGHTA, CDR2 FQGNSA. Generated by immunoSEQ multiplex PCR, the TCRdb table keeps only in-frame clones and is missing some. The data hold about 260,000 clones, with over 75% observed a single time. The sequenced sample was peripheral blood. J is TRBJ2-1 and V is TRBV7-2, with TRBD2 matching over 8 bases. The source of this sequence is a human donor in a cohort sampled during active COVID-19. The CDR3 is CASSRTGTRYNEQFF. DNA for the CDR3: TGTGCCAGCAGCCGCACCGGGACTAGGTACAATGAGCAGTTCTTC.